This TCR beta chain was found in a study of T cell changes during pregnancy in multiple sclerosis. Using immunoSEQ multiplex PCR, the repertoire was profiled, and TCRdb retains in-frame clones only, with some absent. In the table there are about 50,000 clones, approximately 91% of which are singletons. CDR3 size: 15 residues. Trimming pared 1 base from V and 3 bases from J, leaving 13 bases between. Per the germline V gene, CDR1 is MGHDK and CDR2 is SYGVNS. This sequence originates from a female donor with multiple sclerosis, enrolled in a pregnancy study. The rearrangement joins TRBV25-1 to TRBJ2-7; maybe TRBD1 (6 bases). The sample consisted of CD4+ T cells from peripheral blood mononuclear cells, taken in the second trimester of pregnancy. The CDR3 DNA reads TGTGCCAGCAGTGAATTAGGGGGAACTGTCTACGAGCAGTACTTC. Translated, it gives CASSELGGTVYEQYF.